The 13 T cell receptor beta chains below were found in one sample sequenced in a study of beta chain features in type 1 diabetes. The study reverse transcribed the entire isolated RNA, so it sequenced expressed TCRB transcripts. Method: immunoSEQ multiplex PCR; TCRdb's copy keeps in-frame clones and lacks some. In the table there are 120,000 to 150,000 clones, around 7% of which are singletons. Sequenced material: central memory CD4+ T cells from blood. These receptors originate from a woman in her 30s in good health.

This sequence joins TRBV27 and TRBJ1-4, with TRBD1 matching 8 bases. In germline, CDR1 is MNHEY, CDR2 SMNVEV (reference sequence). Trimming cost V 5 bases and J 7 bases; bases outside gene matches: 12. The CDR3 loop spans 16 amino acids. CDR3 loop: CASSATTGEVREKLFF. In DNA form, the CDR3 reads TGTGCCAGCAGTGCGACGACAGGGGAGGTTCGTGAAAAACTGTTTTTT.

The chain is built from TRBV11-2 and TRBJ2-7; 13 positions agree with TRBD2. The ends lost 6 bases at V and 2 bases at J; junction bases unmatched: 13. CDR1 is SGHAT, CDR2 FQNNGV, per germline. CDR3 length: 18 amino acids. The CDR3 here is CASSRISGLAGVTYEQYF. In DNA, the CDR3 is TGTGCCAGCAGTCGGATTAGTGGACTAGCGGGGGTAACCTACGAGCAGTACTTC.

This clone was counted ten times or more. The J gene is TRBJ2-7, the V gene TRBV5-1; D perhaps matches TRBD1 (7 bases). The germline gives CDR1 SGHRS, CDR2 YFSETQ. V lost 0 bases and J 11 bases, leaving 18 bases between the germline ends. The CDR3 is 14 amino acids. The CDR3 loop is CASSLGTGQRAEYF. CDR3 DNA: TGCGCCAGCAGCTTGGGCACGGGACAGCGGGCAGAGTACTTC.

This clone was seen more than once but under ten times. The genes are TRBV5-1 and TRBJ2-1; 7 nucleotides match TRBD2. This CDR3 has 15 residues. The V gene end was trimmed by 4 bases and the J gene end by 5 bases; junction bases not matched to a gene: 9. Germline-derived CDR1 and CDR2 are SGHRS and YFSETQ. This CDR3 is CASSQGLVANNEQFF. The CDR3, as DNA: TGCGCCAGCAGCCAAGGACTAGTCGCCAACAATGAGCAGTTCTTC.

This clone counts as medium-sized. The chain uses TRBV29-1 and TRBJ2-2, with D unresolved. Germline V gene data show CDR1 as SQVTM and CDR2 as ANQGSEA. V lost 4 bases and J 1 base, leaving 7 bases between the germline ends. This CDR3 contains 13 residues. The CDR3 coding sequence is TGCAGCGTTGGCGCGGAGAACACCGGGGAGCTGTTTTTT. It specifies CSVGAENTGELFF.

This clone occurred a few times. This chain joins TRBV7-9 and TRBJ1-2; 12 bases are a match to TRBD1. The V gene end was trimmed by 5 bases and the J gene end by 4 bases; junction bases not matched to a gene: 14. The CDR3 spans 18 residues. Germline lookup yields CDR1 SEHNR and CDR2 FQNEAQ (reference sequence). CDR3: CASSGRGTGGAEAYGYTF. CDR3 nucleotides: TGTGCCAGCAGCGGAAGGGGGACAGGGGGCGCCGAAGCCTATGGCTACACCTTC.

This chain links TRBV18 with TRBJ2-5; D uncertain. Germline V gene data show CDR1 as KGHSH and CDR2 as LQKENI. Deletions cut 0 bases from V and 5 bases from J, with 7 bases between. This CDR3 is 13 amino acids long. The CDR3: CASSPPSSETQYF. In nucleotides, the CDR3 is TGTGCCAGCTCACCACCCTCGAGCGAGACCCAGTACTTC. The full variable domain, rest sourced from reference TRBV18 and TRBJ2-5, is NAGVMQNPRHLVRRRGQEARLRCSPMKGHSHVYWYRQLPEEGLKFMVYLQKENIIDESGMPKERFSAEFPKEGPSILRIQQVVRGDSAAYFCASSPPSSETQYFGPGTRLLVL.

The chain recombines TRBV28 with TRBJ2-1, with D possibly matching TRBD1 (5 bases). The germline V gene has CDR1 MDHEN and CDR2 SYDVKM. This CDR3 comprises 14 residues. The V gene lost 9 bases and the J gene lost 4 bases, with 16 bases spanning the gap. Here the CDR3 DNA reads TGTGCCAGTATCACAGGAGCCCTGTACAATGAGCAGTTCTTC. The encoded protein is CASITGALYNEQFF.

This clone was observed a few times. The chain recombines TRBV20-1 with TRBJ2-1; D gene unclear. CDR1 is DFQATT and CDR2 is SNEGSKA in the germline V gene (reference sequence). The CDR3 contains 11 residues. V was pared by 6 bases and J by 9 bases, with 12 bases between. CDR3 sequence: CSAERLGEQFF. The DNA for the CDR3 is TGCAGTGCAGAGAGACTGGGTGAGCAGTTCTTC.

This clone was detected only a few times. The chain links TRBV7-8 to TRBJ2-5; TRBD1 agrees at 7 bases. Germline-derived CDR1 and CDR2 are SGHVS and FQNEAQ. This CDR3 is 15 amino acids long. V dropped 5 bases and J dropped 4; count of bases not matched to a gene: 10. This CDR3 reads CASSLRTGLGETQYF. In DNA form, the CDR3 reads TGTGCCAGCAGCCTTCGGACAGGCCTGGGAGAGACCCAGTACTTC. Complete variable domain (other parts from reference TRBV7-8 and TRBJ2-5): GAGVSQSPRYKVAKRGQDVALRCDPISGHVSLFWYQQALGQGPEFLTYFQNEAQLDKSGLPSDRFFAERPEGSVSTLKIQRTQQEDSAVYLCASSLRTGLGETQYFGPGTRLLVL.

This clone turned up a few times. This chain links TRBV25-1 with TRBJ2-7; 9 bases match TRBD1. With 3 bases clipped from V and 2 bases from J, the junction kept 11 bases outside the gene matches. Germline V gives CDR1 MGHDK, CDR2 SYGVNS. This CDR3 has 17 residues. CDR3 sequence: CASSDSPGTGNPYEQYF. CDR3 DNA: TGTGCCAGCAGTGATTCCCCCGGGACAGGGAACCCCTACGAGCAGTACTTC.

This clone occurred a few times. The CDR3 is CASSVPSVNTGELFF. CDR3 nucleotide sequence: TGTGCCAGCAGCGTCCCTAGCGTTAACACCGGGGAGCTGTTTTTT. The chain combines TRBV9 with TRBJ2-2, with D possibly being TRBD2 (6 bases). This CDR3 spans 15 amino acids. CDR1 is SGDLS and CDR2 is YYNGEE in the germline V gene. Trimming removed 2 bases at V and 2 bases at J, with 10 bases between.

The table lists this clone with a few counts. The gene calls are TRBV19 and TRBJ2-3; the match to TRBD1 covers 9 bases. After removal of 5 bases from V and 4 bases from J, the junction contained 7 bases not matched to a gene. The CDR3 is 15 amino acids. Germline assignment: CDR1 LNHDA and CDR2 SQIVND (reference sequence). The CDR3 sequence: CASSSRGQGADTQYF. The DNA of the CDR3 is TGTGCCAGTAGTTCCCGGGGACAGGGAGCAGATACGCAGTATTTT. The full variable domain, in which reference TRBV19 and TRBJ2-3 provide the parts outside the CDR3, is DGGITQSPKYLFRKEGQNVTLSCEQNLNHDAMYWYRQDPGQGLRLIYYSQIVNDFQKGDIAEGYSVSREKKESFPLTVTSAQKNPTAFYLCASSSRGQGADTQYFGPGTRLTVL.